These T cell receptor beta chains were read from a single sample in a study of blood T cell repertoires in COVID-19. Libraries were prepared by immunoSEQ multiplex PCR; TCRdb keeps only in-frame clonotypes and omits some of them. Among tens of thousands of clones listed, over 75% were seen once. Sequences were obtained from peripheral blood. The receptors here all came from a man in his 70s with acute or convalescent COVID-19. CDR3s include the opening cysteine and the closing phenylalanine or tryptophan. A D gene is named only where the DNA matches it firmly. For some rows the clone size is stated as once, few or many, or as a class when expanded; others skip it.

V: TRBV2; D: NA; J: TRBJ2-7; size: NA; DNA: TGTGCCAGCAGTGCCCCTTCCTACGAGCAGTACTTC; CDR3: CASSAPSYEQYF
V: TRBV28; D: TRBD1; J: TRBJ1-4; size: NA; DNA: TGTGCCAGCAGTTTATTCGGGACAGCAACTAATGAAAAACTGTTTTTT; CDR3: CASSLFGTATNEKLFF
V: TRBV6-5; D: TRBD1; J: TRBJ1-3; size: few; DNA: TGTGCCAGCAGATGGGACAGGAGCTCTGGAAACACCATATATTTT; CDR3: CASRWDRSSGNTIYF
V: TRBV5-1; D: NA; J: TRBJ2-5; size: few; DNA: TGCGCCAGCAGGTCTCAGGAGGAAGAGACCCAGTACTTC; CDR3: CASRSQEEETQYF
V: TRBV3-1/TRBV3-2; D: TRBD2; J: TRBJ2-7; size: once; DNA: TGTGCCAGCAGCCGGGGACTAGCGGGAGTCGAGCAGTACTTC; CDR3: CASSRGLAGVEQYF
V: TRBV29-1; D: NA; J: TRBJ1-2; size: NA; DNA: TGCAGCGTTGGTAGTTCGCAATACACCTTC; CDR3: CSVGSSQYTF
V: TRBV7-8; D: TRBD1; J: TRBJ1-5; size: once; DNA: TGTGCCAGCAGCGCACGGGACAGTAGACAGCCCCAGCATTTT; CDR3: CASSARDSRQPQHF
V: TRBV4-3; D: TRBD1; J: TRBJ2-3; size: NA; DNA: TGCGCCAGCAGCCAGGAGACAGGGTCGGATACGCAGTATTTT; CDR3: CASSQETGSDTQYF
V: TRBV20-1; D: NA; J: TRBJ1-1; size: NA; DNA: TGCAGTGCTAGTGGACCCAGGTCCCCAAGTAGCACTGAAGCTTTCTTT; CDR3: CSASGPRSPSSTEAFF
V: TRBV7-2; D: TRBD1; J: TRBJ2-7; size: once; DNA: TGTGCCAGCAACTGGGGGACAGGGGGCGCAAACGAGCAGTACTTC; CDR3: CASNWGTGGANEQYF
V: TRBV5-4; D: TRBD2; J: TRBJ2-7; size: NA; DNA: TGTGCCAGCAGCTTGGGGTGGAGCGGGGGATCCTACGAGCAGTACTTC; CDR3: CASSLGWSGGSYEQYF
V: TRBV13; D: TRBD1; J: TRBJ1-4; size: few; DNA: TGTGCCAGCAGCGCCGGGACAGAGGTGTTTTTT; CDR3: CASSAGTEVFF
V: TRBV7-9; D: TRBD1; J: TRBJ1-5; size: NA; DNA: TGTGCCAGCTTTAAGACAGGGGCCCGTACCCAGCCCCAGCATTTT; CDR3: CASFKTGARTQPQHF
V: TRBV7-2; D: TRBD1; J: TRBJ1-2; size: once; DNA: TGTGCCAGCAGCTTAAGCCGGGACAGGGGATCTAACTATGGCTACACCTTC; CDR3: CASSLSRDRGSNYGYTF
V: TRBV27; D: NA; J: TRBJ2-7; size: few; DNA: TGTGCCAGCAGTTTATCGATGCCCGTGGTCGGCGAGCAGTACTTC; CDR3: CASSLSMPVVGEQYF
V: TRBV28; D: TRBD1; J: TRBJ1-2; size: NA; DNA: TGTGCCAGCAGAGGGACAGGGGAAAATGGCTACACCTTC; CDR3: CASRGTGENGYTF
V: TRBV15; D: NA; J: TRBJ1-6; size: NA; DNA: TGTGCCACCAGGACAGGAAGCTCCTATAATTCACCCCTCCACTTT; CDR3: CATRTGSSYNSPLHF
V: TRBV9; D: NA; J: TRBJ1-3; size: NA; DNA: TGTGCCAGCAGCTTCGGGATGTTGAGCTCTGGAAACACCATATATTTT; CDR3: CASSFGMLSSGNTIYF
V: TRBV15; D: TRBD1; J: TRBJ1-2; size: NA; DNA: TGTGCCACCAGCAGGGGCGGGACAGGGACTGGCTACACCTTC; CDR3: CATSRGGTGTGYTF
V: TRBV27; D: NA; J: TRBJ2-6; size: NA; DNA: TGTGCCAGCAGTTTATCGCCAGGGGCAGGGGGGGCCAACGTCCTGACTTTC; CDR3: CASSLSPGAGGANVLTF
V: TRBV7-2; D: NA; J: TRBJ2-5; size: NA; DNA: TGTGCCACCCAGCAGGGGCGTAGCCAAGAGACCCAGTACTTC; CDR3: CATQQGRSQETQYF
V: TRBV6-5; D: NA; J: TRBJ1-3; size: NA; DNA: TGTGCCAGCCTGAGGTTAACTGGAAACACCATATATTTT; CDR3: CASLRLTGNTIYF
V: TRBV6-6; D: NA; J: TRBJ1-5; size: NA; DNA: TGTGCCAGCACTCGGCCCCAGGATCAGCCCCAGCATTTT; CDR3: CASTRPQDQPQHF
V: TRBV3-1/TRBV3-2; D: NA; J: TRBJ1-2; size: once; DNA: TGTGCCAGCAGCCAAGACCAGGGGAACTATGGCTACACCTTC; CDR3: CASSQDQGNYGYTF
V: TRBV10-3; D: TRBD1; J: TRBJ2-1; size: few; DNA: TGTGCCATCAGTGCTGGGGACAGGGCTTACAATGAGCAGTTCTTC; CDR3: CAISAGDRAYNEQFF
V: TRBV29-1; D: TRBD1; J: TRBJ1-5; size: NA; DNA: TGCAGCGTGAGGGACAGCCTTAGCAATCAGCCCCAGCATTTT; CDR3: CSVRDSLSNQPQHF
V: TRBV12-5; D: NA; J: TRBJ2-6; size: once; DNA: TGTGCTAGTGGTTTATGGGGGCTTGGGGCCAACGTCCTGACTTTC; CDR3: CASGLWGLGANVLTF
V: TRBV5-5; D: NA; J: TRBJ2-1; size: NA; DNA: TGTGCCAGCAGCTTTGGGACACCGGCGGATGAGCAGTTCTTC; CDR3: CASSFGTPADEQFF